A single sample gave rise to the 2 T cell receptor beta chains below, sequenced in a study of blood T cell repertoires in COVID-19. Some clones are missing from TCRdb's copy, which holds only in-frame ones; the method was immunoSEQ multiplex PCR. The table records 400,000 to 500,000 clones, approximately 91% of them present only once. The material sequenced was PBMCs or T cells enriched from blood (not recorded which). The receptors originated from a woman younger than 30 who had been exposed to COVID-19.

V usage is TRBV28 and J usage is TRBJ2-5; 11 bases fit TRBD1. J lost 0 bases, V lost 5 bases, and 8 bases had no gene match. The CDR3 contains 17 residues. Germline CDR1 and CDR2: MDHEN and SYDVKM. DNA for the CDR3: TGTGCCAGCAGTCCCCCCCGGGACAGGGGGTACCAAGAGACCCAGTACTTC. Amino acids: CASSPPRDRGYQETQYF.

This chain joins TRBV2 and TRBJ2-7; 8 bases align to TRBD1. Looked up from germline, CDR1 is SNHLY and CDR2 is FYNNEI. CDR3 length: 14 amino acids. With V trimmed by 6 bases and J by 2 bases, 6 bases remained unmatched. The CDR3 bases are TGTGCCAGCAGGATCGGACAGGGAACCTACGAGCAGTACTTC. Protein sequence: CASRIGQGTYEQYF.